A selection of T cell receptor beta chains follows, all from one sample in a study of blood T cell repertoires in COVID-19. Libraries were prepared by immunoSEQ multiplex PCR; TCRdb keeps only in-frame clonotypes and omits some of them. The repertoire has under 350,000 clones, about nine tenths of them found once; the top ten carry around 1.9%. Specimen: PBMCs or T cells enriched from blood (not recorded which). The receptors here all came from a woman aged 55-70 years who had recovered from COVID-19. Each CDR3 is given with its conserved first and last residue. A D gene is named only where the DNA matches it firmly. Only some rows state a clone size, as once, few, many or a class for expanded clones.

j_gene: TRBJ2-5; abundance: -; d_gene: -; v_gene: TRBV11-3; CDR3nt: TGTGCCAGCAGCGCGGGTGAGACCCAGTACTTC; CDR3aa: CASSAGETQYF
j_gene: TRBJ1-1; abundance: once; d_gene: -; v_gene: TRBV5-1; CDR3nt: TGCGCCAGCAGGTTTGGGGAGGACACTGAAGCTTTCTTT; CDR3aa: CASRFGEDTEAFF
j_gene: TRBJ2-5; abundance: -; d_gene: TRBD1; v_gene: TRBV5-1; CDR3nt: TGCGCCAGCAGCTTTCGGACAGGGCCAGAGACCCAGTACTTC; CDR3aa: CASSFRTGPETQYF
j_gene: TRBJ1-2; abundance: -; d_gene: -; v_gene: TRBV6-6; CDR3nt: TGTGCCAGCAGGCCCCGACAGGCCAACTATGGCTACACCTTC; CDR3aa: CASRPRQANYGYTF
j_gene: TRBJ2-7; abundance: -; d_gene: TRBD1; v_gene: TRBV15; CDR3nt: TGTGCCACCAGCAGAACAGGGGGCGGCTACGAGCAGTACTTC; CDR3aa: CATSRTGGGYEQYF
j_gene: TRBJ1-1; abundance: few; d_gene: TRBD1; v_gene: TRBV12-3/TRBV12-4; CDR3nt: TGTGCCAGCAGTTTTCAGGGGGACACTGAAGCTTTCTTT; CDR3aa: CASSFQGDTEAFF
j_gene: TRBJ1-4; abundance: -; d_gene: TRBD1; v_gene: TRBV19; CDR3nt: TGTGCCAGTAGTAACCCAACAGGGGTATTGGATGAAAAACTGTTTTTT; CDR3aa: CASSNPTGVLDEKLFF
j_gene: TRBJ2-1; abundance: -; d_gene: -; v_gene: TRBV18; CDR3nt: TGTGCCAGCTCACCACCCGGTCCCCACGCCTGGCGGGATATGGGTAATGAGCAGTTCTTC; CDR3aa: CASSPPGPHAWRDMGNEQFF
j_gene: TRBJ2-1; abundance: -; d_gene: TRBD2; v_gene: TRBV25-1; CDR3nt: TGTGCCAGCAGTGAATGGGGCGGGAGTAATGAGCAGTTCTTC; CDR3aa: CASSEWGGSNEQFF
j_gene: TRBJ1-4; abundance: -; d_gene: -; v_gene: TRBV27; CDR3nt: TGTGCCAGCAGTGGCGGAGGAACTAATGAAAAACTGTTTTTT; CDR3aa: CASSGGGTNEKLFF
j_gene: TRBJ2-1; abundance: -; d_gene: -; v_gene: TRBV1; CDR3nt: TGCACCAGCAGCCAAGAGGGCCGGACTAGCGGGAGGGTTTACAATGAGCAGTTCTTC; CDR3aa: CTSSQEGRTSGRVYNEQFF
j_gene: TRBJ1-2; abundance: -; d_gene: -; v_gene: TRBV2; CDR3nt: TGTGCCAGCAGTGTCGGCCCCCCGGAGGGCTACACCTTC; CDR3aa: CASSVGPPEGYTF
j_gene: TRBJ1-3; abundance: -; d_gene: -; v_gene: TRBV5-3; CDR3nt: TGTGCCAGAAGCTTGTACAGTTCCTTGGGTCTTAACGGAAACACCATATATTTT; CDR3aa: CARSLYSSLGLNGNTIYF
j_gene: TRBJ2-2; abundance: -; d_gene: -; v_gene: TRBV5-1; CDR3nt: TGCGCCAGCAGCTTGGCCGCGGAGGGCACCGGGGAGCTGTTTTTT; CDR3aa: CASSLAAEGTGELFF
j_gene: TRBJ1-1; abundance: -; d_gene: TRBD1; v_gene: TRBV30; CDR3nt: TGTGCCTTCGGACAGGGGGCGCCGGCTGGTGAAGCTTTCTTT; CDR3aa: CAFGQGAPAGEAFF